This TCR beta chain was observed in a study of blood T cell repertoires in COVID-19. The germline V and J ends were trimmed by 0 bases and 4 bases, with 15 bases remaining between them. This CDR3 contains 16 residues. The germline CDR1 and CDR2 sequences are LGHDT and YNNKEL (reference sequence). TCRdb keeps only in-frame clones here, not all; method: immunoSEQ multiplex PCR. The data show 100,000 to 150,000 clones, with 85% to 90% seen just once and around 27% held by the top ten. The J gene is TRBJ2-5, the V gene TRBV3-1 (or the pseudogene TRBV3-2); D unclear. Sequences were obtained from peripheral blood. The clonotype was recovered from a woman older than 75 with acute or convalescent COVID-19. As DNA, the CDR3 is TGTGCCAGCAGCCAAGATCTCGGTAAACCCCTAGAGACCCAGTACTTC. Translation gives CASSQDLGKPLETQYF.